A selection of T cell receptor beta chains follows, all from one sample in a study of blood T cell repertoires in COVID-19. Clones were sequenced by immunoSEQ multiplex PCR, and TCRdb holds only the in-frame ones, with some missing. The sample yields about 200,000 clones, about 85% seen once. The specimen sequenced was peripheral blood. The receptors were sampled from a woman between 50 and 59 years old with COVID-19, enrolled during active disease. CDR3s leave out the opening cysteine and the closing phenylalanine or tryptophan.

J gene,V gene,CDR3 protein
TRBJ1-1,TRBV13,ASSSPSQGNTEAF
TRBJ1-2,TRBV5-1,ASSVNRAVNYGYT
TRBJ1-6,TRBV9,ASSVTGGANSPLH
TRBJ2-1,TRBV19,ASWTGERGEQF
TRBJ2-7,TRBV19,ASSISGTGMHEQY
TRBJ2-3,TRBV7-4,ASSLVLLDTQY
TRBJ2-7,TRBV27,ASSLSVPGYEQY
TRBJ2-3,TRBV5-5,ASSLYRTDTQY
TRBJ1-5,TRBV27,ASSETRGDGQPQH
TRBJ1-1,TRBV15,ATSKGREVGAF
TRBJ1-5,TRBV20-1,SASGRGVNQPQH
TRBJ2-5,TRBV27,ATRPRSLPGHPMETQY
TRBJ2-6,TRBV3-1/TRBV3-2,ASSQFGGTSPSGANVLT
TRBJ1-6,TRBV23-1,ASSQSISGQGEQTLH
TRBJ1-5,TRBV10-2,ASSEGGAQPQH
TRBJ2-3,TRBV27,ASNNGGARTDTQY
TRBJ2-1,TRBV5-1,ASSFLAGSLTEQF
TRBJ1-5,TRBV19,ASSTTRQGATSTNQPQH
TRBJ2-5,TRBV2,ASSDGLQETQY
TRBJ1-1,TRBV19,ASSIVMNTEAF
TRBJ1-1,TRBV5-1,ASSLEGTEAF
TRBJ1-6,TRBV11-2,ASSRPPSSYNSPLH
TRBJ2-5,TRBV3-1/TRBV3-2,ASSQEGATGETQY
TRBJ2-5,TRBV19,ASSMGQGTETQY
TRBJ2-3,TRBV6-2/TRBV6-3,ASSSSHSPSTDTQY
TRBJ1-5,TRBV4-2,ASSLRPGTPGHNQPQH
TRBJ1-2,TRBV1,TSSQTGDGGYT
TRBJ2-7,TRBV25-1,ASSEYGQGAPREY
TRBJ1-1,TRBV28,ASTPTGGREVF
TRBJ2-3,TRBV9,ASSISTDTQY
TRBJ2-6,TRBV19,ASSDSGANVLT
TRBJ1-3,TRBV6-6,ASSYGLAGNTIY
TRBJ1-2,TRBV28,ASSSGTHYGYT
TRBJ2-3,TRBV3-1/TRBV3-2,ASSQSGGPWGDTQY
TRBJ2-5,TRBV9,ASSSGQGAYQETQY
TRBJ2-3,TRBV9,ASTLDGGSAITDTQY
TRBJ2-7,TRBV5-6,ASSSSGTGAYEQY
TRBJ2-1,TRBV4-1,ASSQGRQVYNEQF
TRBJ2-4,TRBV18,ASSPQGAITKNIQY
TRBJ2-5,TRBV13,ASSLGLRGETQY
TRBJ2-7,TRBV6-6,ASSLTSGGAHEQY
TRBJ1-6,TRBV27,ASRTQNSPLH
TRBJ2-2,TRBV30,AWSLWTANTGELF
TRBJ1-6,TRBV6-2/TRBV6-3,ASSYSATGNYNSPLH
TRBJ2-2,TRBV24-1,ATSDLVLDGKRSGELF
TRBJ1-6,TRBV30,AWSTTGAYNSPLH
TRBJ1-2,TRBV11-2,ASSSRIGTGISNYGYT
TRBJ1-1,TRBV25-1,ASTVSHFTEAF